Here is one T cell receptor beta chain with its context. This CDR3 spans 15 amino acids. Germline loops: CDR1 MNHEY, CDR2 SVGAGI. V lost 0 bases to trimming and J lost 5 bases, with 12 bases between them. Clones were read by immunoSEQ multiplex PCR, and TCRdb kept only the in-frame ones, dropping some. The sample consists of roughly 76,000 clones, approximately 94% of them appearing once. The data were obtained in a study of technical replicates of blood from a few donors. This clonotype was sampled from a human donor in good health. This sequence joins TRBV6-5 and TRBJ2-3, with D maybe TRBD1 (6 bases). The source material was T cells isolated from PBMCs. Written as DNA, the CDR3 is TGTGCCAGCAGTTACTCCTCTTTGACAGGAGATACGCAGTATTTT. Its protein product is CASSYSSLTGDTQYF.